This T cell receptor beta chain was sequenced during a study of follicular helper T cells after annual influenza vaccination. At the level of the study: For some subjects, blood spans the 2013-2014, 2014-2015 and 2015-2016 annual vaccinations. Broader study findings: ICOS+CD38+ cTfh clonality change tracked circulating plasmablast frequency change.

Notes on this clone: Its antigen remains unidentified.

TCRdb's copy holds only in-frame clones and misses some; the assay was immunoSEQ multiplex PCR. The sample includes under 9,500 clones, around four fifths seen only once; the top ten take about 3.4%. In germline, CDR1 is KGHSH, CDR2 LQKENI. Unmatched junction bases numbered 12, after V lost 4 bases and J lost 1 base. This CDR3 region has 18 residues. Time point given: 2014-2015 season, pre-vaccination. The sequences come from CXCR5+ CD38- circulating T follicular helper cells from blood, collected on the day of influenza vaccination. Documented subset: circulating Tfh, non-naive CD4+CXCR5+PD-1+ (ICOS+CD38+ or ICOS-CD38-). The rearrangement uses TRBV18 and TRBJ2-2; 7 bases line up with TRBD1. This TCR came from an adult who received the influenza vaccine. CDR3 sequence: CASSQTGTVRENTGELFF. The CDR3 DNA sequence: TGTGCCAGCTCACAAACCGGGACAGTCAGAGAGAACACCGGGGAGCTGTTTTTT.